These 32 T cell receptor beta chains were sequenced from one sample in a study of STAT3 mutations in large granular lymphocyte leukemia. Study results and caveats: In T-cell large granular lymphocyte leukemia, about half of patients showed multiple immunodominant subclonotypes.

Their recognized antigens are unknown. Data came from immunoSEQ multiplex PCR; TCRdb stores just in-frame clones and leaves some out. Of 35,000 to 40,000 clones listed, 70% to 90% are singletons. The specimen sequenced was PBMCs. These receptors all come from a human donor with T large granular lymphocyte leukemia. Some clones in this sample may be carry-over from other donors' samples.

The CDR3 sequence is CASSPGALYEQYF. CDR3 sequence (DNA): TGTGCCAGCAGCCCGGGTGCTCTCTACGAGCAGTACTTC. The V call is TRBV4-2, the J call TRBJ2-7; no clear D. This CDR3 comprises 13 residues. Per germline, CDR1 LGHNA and CDR2 YNFKEQ. The ends were cut back, 4 bases at V and 3 bases at J, with 10 bases in the middle.

The chain has TRBV7-9 and TRBJ1-2, with unresolved D. CDR1 is SEHNR and CDR2 is FQNEAQ in the germline V gene (reference sequence). The V end was cut by 3 bases, the J end by 4 bases, with 9 bases between. The CDR3 is 13 residues long. CDR3 DNA sequence: TGTGCCAGCAGCTTTTCGGGCGGCTATGGCTACACCTTC. Translation gives CASSFSGGYGYTF.

The chain employs TRBV7-2 and TRBJ1-1; D is perhaps TRBD1 (6 bases). Germline V gene sequence: CDR1 SGHTA, CDR2 FQGNSA. V was trimmed by 1 base and J by 4 bases, leaving 10 bases between them. CDR3 length: 14 amino acids. CDR3 loop: CASSLGGGLTEAFF. As DNA, the CDR3 is TGTGCCAGCAGCTTAGGGGGGGGCCTCACTGAAGCTTTCTTT.

The chain carries TRBV10-3 and TRBJ2-7; D might be TRBD1 (6 bases). Trimming cost V 7 bases and J 1 base, with 20 bases left between them. Germline V gene sequence: CDR1 ENHRY, CDR2 SYGVKD. The CDR3 runs to 16 residues. CDR3 sequence (DNA): TGTGCCATCAAAGATCCGGGACAACCCGTATCCTACGAGCAGTACTTC. This encodes CAIKDPGQPVSYEQYF.

This clone was seen more than once but under ten times. The rearrangement uses TRBV11-2 and TRBJ2-1; D unclear. The CDR3 consists of 14 residues. V was shortened by 2 bases and J by 6 bases, with 11 bases between the two germline ends. Germline V lookup: CDR1 SGHAT, CDR2 FQNNGV. CDR3 nucleotides: TGTGCCAGCAGCTTAATCAGGAATCCCAATGAGCAGTTCTTC. Translation: CASSLIRNPNEQFF.

This clone was counted once. This chain uses TRBV6-5 with TRBJ1-1; D is undetermined. This CDR3 contains 14 residues. The germline V gene has CDR1 MNHEY and CDR2 SVGAGI. V dropped 2 bases and J dropped 1 base, with 8 bases sitting between them. The CDR3 DNA sequence: TGTGCCAGCAGTTACCTCGCCTCGAACACTGAAGCTTTCTTT. This gives the protein CASSYLASNTEAFF.

In its sample, this clone was seen a few times. J is TRBJ2-2 and V is TRBV2; D uncertain. Germline lookup yields CDR1 SNHLY and CDR2 FYNNEI. CDR3 length: 12 amino acids. V was shortened by 1 base and J by 7 bases, with 4 bases between the two germline ends. The CDR3 sequence: CASSEGYGELFF. Here the CDR3 DNA reads TGTGCCAGCAGTGAAGGATACGGGGAGCTGTTTTTT.

The chain couples TRBV28 to TRBJ1-4; possibly TRBD1 for D (6 bases). The CDR3 has 15 amino acids. Germline V gene sequence: CDR1 MDHEN, CDR2 SYDVKM. Trimming left V 5 bases short and J 10 bases short, with 20 bases between. Here the CDR3 DNA reads TGTGCCAGCAGTAAAGACGGGACCCGAGGGGGAAAACTGTTTTTT. Residues: CASSKDGTRGGKLFF.

A word on this clone: A read error may account for a junction end that differs from germline. CDR3 DNA: TGTGCCAGCAGCCTAGACAGGGGTGGCACTGAAGCTTTCTTT. It specifies CASSLDRGGTEAFF. The rearrangement joins TRBV11-2 to TRBJ1-1; 8 nucleotides align to TRBD1. In germline, CDR1 is SGHAT, CDR2 FQNNGV. This CDR3 has 14 amino acids.

The chain links TRBV6-5 to TRBJ1-6, with TRBD1 matching 9 bases. V was pared by 6 bases and J by 10 bases, with 4 bases of the junction left unmatched. The CDR3 has 13 residues. Per germline, CDR1 MNHEY and CDR2 SVGAGI. CDR3 region: CASRWTGVSPLHF. The CDR3 DNA follows: TGTGCCAGCAGATGGACAGGGGTCTCACCCCTCCACTTT.

The V gene is TRBV5-6, the J gene TRBJ2-5; D is perhaps TRBD2 (5 bases). CDR3 length: 14 amino acids. Germline CDR1 and CDR2: SGHDT and YYEEEE. V was trimmed by 4 bases and J by 5 bases, leaving 15 bases between them. CDR3 coding DNA: TGTGCCAGCAGCGCCCTACGGACTGCTGAGACCCAGTACTTC. This encodes CASSALRTAETQYF.

This clone was counted once. DNA for the CDR3: TGCAGCGTTACAGCCCAAGAGACCCAGTACTTC. Protein product: CSVTAQETQYF. The chain uses TRBV29-1 and TRBJ2-5; D ambiguous. The V and J ends lost 5 bases and 1 base respectively, with 5 bases between them. The CDR3 sequence is 11 residues long. Germline CDR1 reads SQVTM; CDR2 reads ANQGSEA. The whole variable domain, filled in from reference TRBV29-1 and TRBJ2-5, reads SAVISQKPSRDICQRGTSLTIQCQVDSQVTMMFWYRQQPGQSLTLIATANQGSEATYESGFVIDKFPISRPNLTFSTLTVSNMSPEDSSIYLCSVTAQETQYFGPGTRLLVL.

The chain is built from TRBV10-3 and TRBJ1-5, with D uncertain. The V and J ends lost 1 base and 7 bases respectively, with 11 bases between them. This CDR3 region has 14 residues. Germline values: CDR1 ENHRY, CDR2 SYGVKD. The CDR3 nucleotides are TGTGCCATCAGTGAGTTTGGAGCGGGGCAGCCCCAGCATTTT. It codes for CAISEFGAGQPQHF.

The chain carries TRBV6-5 and TRBJ1-2; 8 nucleotides align to TRBD1. V lost 6 bases, J lost 3 bases, and 3 bases stayed unmatched. The CDR3 runs to 13 residues. Germline-derived CDR1 and CDR2 are MNHEY and SVGAGI. The CDR3 DNA reads as TGTGCCAGCAGCACGGGACAGGACTATGGCTACACCTTC. Translation gives CASSTGQDYGYTF.

This clone appeared a few times. The genes are TRBV28 and TRBJ1-2; D uncertain. Trimming left V 4 bases short and J 8 bases short, with 8 bases between. CDR3 size: 11 residues. Germline V gene lookup returns CDR1 MDHEN and CDR2 SYDVKM. This CDR3 reads CASSSPRGYTF. The DNA of the CDR3 is TGTGCCAGCAGTTCCCCTCGGGGCTACACCTTC.

The chain employs TRBV7-9 and TRBJ2-1; possible D gene TRBD2, 6 bases. This CDR3 region has 16 residues. CDR1 and CDR2 from the germline V gene are SEHNR and FQNEAQ (reference sequence). V gave up 5 bases and J gave up 5 bases, with 19 bases separating them. The CDR3: CASSRARDSRDNEQFF. CDR3 nucleotides: TGTGCCAGCAGCCGTGCCCGGGACTCAAGAGACAATGAGCAGTTCTTC.

The rearrangement joins TRBV30 to TRBJ1-1; D is undetermined. CDR1 is GTSNPN, CDR2 SVGIG, per germline (reference sequence). The CDR3 contains 13 residues. The V and J ends lost 1 base and 5 bases respectively, with 11 bases between them. The CDR3 nucleotides read TGTGCCTGGAGTGCGGGCACCGGGACTGAAGCTTTCTTT. Protein product: CAWSAGTGTEAFF.

This chain connects TRBV19 to TRBJ1-2, with no clear D. Trimming removed 2 bases from V and 7 bases from J, with 8 bases in between. The CDR3 runs 12 residues. Looked up from germline, CDR1 is LNHDA and CDR2 is SQIVND (reference sequence). CDR3 amino acids: CASSIKGGGYTF. The CDR3 DNA reads TGTGCCAGTAGTATAAAGGGAGGTGGCTACACCTTC. Based on the CDR3 plus reference TRBV19 and TRBJ1-2, the full variable domain is DGGITQSPKYLFRKEGQNVTLSCEQNLNHDAMYWYRQDPGQGLRLIYYSQIVNDFQKGDIAEGYSVSREKKESFPLTVTSAQKNPTAFYLCASSIKGGGYTFGSGTRLTVV.

V gene TRBV5-1 combines with J gene TRBJ2-3; no reliable D call. The CDR3 has 13 residues. Germline V lookup: CDR1 SGHRS, CDR2 YFSETQ. The V end was cut by 3 bases, the J end by 3 bases, with 8 bases between. CDR3 protein: CASSSDRTDTQYF. The CDR3 bases are TGCGCCAGCAGCTCCGACCGTACAGATACGCAGTATTTT.

This clone showed up just a few times. The chain couples TRBV10-3 to TRBJ2-7; D gene unclear. The germline gives CDR1 ENHRY, CDR2 SYGVKD. Trimming cost V 2 bases and J 6 bases, with 14 bases left between them. The CDR3 consists of 14 residues. For the CDR3, the DNA is TGTGCCATCAGTGAGGGGGTTAGGGCGTTCGAGCAGTACGTC. It specifies CAISEGVRAFEQYV.

The chain has TRBV9 and TRBJ1-5; possible D gene TRBD1, 5 bases. The germline V and J ends were trimmed by 4 bases and 0 bases, with 8 bases remaining between them. CDR3 length: 14 amino acids. Germline V gene data show CDR1 as SGDLS and CDR2 as YYNGEE. The CDR3 is CASSLGDSNQPQHF. The CDR3 DNA is TGTGCCAGCAGCTTAGGGGATAGCAATCAGCCCCAGCATTTT.

The V and J genes are TRBV13 and TRBJ1-2; TRBD1 is a possible D gene (5 bases). This CDR3 spans 12 amino acids. V was trimmed by 2 bases and J by 11 bases, leaving 12 bases between them. Germline CDR1 and CDR2: PRHDT and FYEKMQ (reference sequence). The CDR3 loop is CASSLPSRAYTF. As DNA, the CDR3 is TGTGCCAGCAGCTTACCCTCCAGGGCGTACACCTTC. Looking up the rest from reference TRBV13 and TRBJ1-2 gives the full variable domain: AAGVIQSPRHLIKEKRETATLKCYPIPRHDTVYWYQQGPGQDPQFLISFYEKMQSDKGSIPDRFSAQQFSDYHSELNMSSLELGDSALYFCASSLPSRAYTFGSGTRLTVV.

The chain links TRBV7-9 to TRBJ2-1; 7 bases map to TRBD2. Germline V gene lookup returns CDR1 SEHNR and CDR2 FQNEAQ (reference sequence). The CDR3 is 17 residues long. Trimming cost V 1 base and J 6 bases; bases outside gene matches: 12. CDR3: CASSLGTSSRVGNEQFF. The CDR3 DNA sequence: TGTGCCAGCAGCTTAGGGACTAGTAGCAGGGTGGGCAATGAGCAGTTCTTC.

This clone turned up a few times. V usage is TRBV5-8 and J usage is TRBJ2-1, with D possibly being TRBD1 (7 bases). The V gene lost 2 bases and the J gene lost 4 bases, with 16 bases spanning the gap. Per germline, CDR1 SGHTS and CDR2 YDEGEE. CDR3 length equals 16 residues. The CDR3 bases are TGTGCCAGCAGCTTCTTCGCGGGACAGATATACAATGAGCAGTTCTTC. Protein sequence: CASSFFAGQIYNEQFF.

The rearrangement links TRBV18 to TRBJ1-2, with TRBD1 identical over 8 bases. Looked up from germline, CDR1 is KGHSH and CDR2 is LQKENI. V trimming: 6 bases; J trimming: 4 bases; junction bases outside the gene matches: 10. CDR3 size: 15 residues. The CDR3 is CASSKGQDTLYGYTF. CDR3 DNA sequence: TGTGCCAGCTCGAAGGGACAGGATACCCTCTATGGCTACACCTTC. The full variable domain, its missing parts supplied by reference TRBV18 and TRBJ1-2, is NAGVMQNPRHLVRRRGQEARLRCSPMKGHSHVYWYRQLPEEGLKFMVYLQKENIIDESGMPKERFSAEFPKEGPSILRIQQVVRGDSAAYFCASSKGQDTLYGYTFGSGTRLTVV.

The rearrangement uses TRBV5-4 and TRBJ2-4; 8 bases map to TRBD1. The junction had 9 bases not matched to a gene; V was cut back by 3 bases and J by 7 bases. The CDR3 is made up of 15 amino acids. Germline V gene data show CDR1 as SGHNT and CDR2 as YYREEE (reference sequence). CDR3 coding DNA: TGTGCCAGCAGCTCGGCAGGGGGCTTTTCCAACATTCAGTACTTC. Its protein is CASSSAGGFSNIQYF. The full variable domain, its missing parts supplied by reference TRBV5-4 and TRBJ2-4, is ETGVTQSPTHLIKTRGQQVTLRCSSQSGHNTVSWYQQALGQGPQFIFQYYREEENGRGNFPPRFSGLQFPNYSSELNVNALELDDSALYLCASSSAGGFSNIQYFGAGTRLSVL.

V gene TRBV5-4 combines with J gene TRBJ2-1, with TRBD2 matching over 7 bases. Germline values: CDR1 SGHNT, CDR2 YYREEE (reference sequence). CDR3 length equals 13 residues. V was clipped by 2 bases and J by 7 bases; unmatched bases: 3. The CDR3: CASSLTSANEQFF. The CDR3 DNA reads as TGTGCCAGCAGCTTAACTAGCGCGAATGAGCAGTTCTTC.

V gene TRBV5-1 combines with J gene TRBJ2-5; D may be TRBD1 (5 bases). V lost 0 bases and J 4 bases, leaving 10 bases between the germline ends. Germline V gene sequence: CDR1 SGHRS, CDR2 YFSETQ. The CDR3 is 14 residues long. The CDR3 is CASSLGGWGETQYF. The CDR3, as DNA: TGCGCCAGCAGCTTGGGGGGCTGGGGAGAGACCCAGTACTTC.

The DNA for the CDR3 is TGTGCCAGCAGTGAAAGGAAGGGGGGCACTGAAGCTTTCTTT. This encodes CASSERKGGTEAFF. The gene calls are TRBV6-1 and TRBJ1-1, with a possible D match to TRBD1 (6 bases). The germline gives CDR1 MNHNS, CDR2 SASEGT. The CDR3 sequence is 14 residues long. V gave up 2 bases and J gave up 4 bases, with 11 bases separating them.

The CDR3 DNA reads as TGTGCCAGCAGACCCGGACTTGCAGCCTGGGGGGCCCAGTACTTC. Protein product: CASRPGLAAWGAQYF. The chain uses TRBV6-6 and TRBJ2-5; tentative D call: TRBD2 (6 bases). CDR3 length equals 15 residues. Trimming pared 6 bases from V and 9 bases from J, leaving 23 bases between. Germline lookup yields CDR1 MNHNY and CDR2 SVGAGI (reference sequence).

V and J are TRBV28 and TRBJ1-2; perhaps TRBD1 as D (5 bases). The germline V gene has CDR1 MDHEN and CDR2 SYDVKM. Deletions cut 8 bases from V and 2 bases from J, with 24 bases between. The CDR3 is 17 residues long. CDR3 bases: TGTGCCAGCCGTAGGCCCAGGCTAACGGGGCCCAACTATGGCTACACCTTC. Its translation is CASRRPRLTGPNYGYTF.

The chain joins TRBV6-6 to TRBJ2-7, with 9 bases aligning to TRBD2. The J segment lost 6 bases and the V segment lost 8 bases, leaving 11 bases of the junction unmatched. Germline values: CDR1 MNHNY, CDR2 SVGAGI (reference sequence). The CDR3 extends over 14 amino acids. CDR3 sequence: CASRGGGALGEQYF. For the CDR3, the DNA is TGTGCCAGCCGTGGCGGGGGGGCTTTGGGCGAGCAGTACTTC.